These 12 T cell receptor beta chains were sequenced from one sample in a study of radiotherapy plus CTLA-4 blockade in lung cancer. Sequencing used immunoSEQ multiplex PCR; TCRdb keeps in-frame clones, though not all of them. The table shows roughly 32,000 clones, with approximately 75% occurring only once. The source material was peripheral blood, sampled from a patient treated with radiotherapy plus ipilimumab. The receptor source for this set is a human donor with non-small cell lung cancer that progressed on radiotherapy plus ipilimumab.

The V and J genes are TRBV6-1 and TRBJ1-2; the match to TRBD1 covers 9 bases. This CDR3 spans 14 amino acids. The junction had 9 bases not matched to a gene; V was cut back by 5 bases and J by 8 bases. Germline-derived CDR1 and CDR2 are MNHNS and SASEGT. CDR3 in DNA: TGTGCCAGCAGTCAGGGACAGGGTTACGGCGGCTACACCTTC. Encoded protein: CASSQGQGYGGYTF.

V usage is TRBV4-2 and J usage is TRBJ2-3; 10 nucleotides line up with TRBD2. The CDR3 covers 15 residues. V lost 3 bases to trimming and J lost 3 bases; unmatched junction nucleotides: 3. The germline CDR1 and CDR2 sequences are LGHNA and YNFKEQ. CDR3 bases: TGTGCCAGCAGCCACGCGACTAGCGGGACAGATACGCAGTATTTT. It specifies CASSHATSGTDTQYF.

The chain employs TRBV7-9 and TRBJ1-2, with D tentatively TRBD1 (6 bases). V was cut by 5 bases and J by 4 bases, with 11 bases left in between. This CDR3 has 13 residues. Germline loops: CDR1 SEHNR, CDR2 FQNEAQ (reference sequence). The CDR3 region has the DNA TGTGCCAGCAGCCTCCAGGACAGCTATGGCTACACCTTC. This encodes CASSLQDSYGYTF. Drawing the rest from reference TRBV7-9 and TRBJ1-2, the complete variable domain is DTGVSQNPRHKITKRGQNVTFRCDPISEHNRLYWYRQTLGQGPEFLTYFQNEAQLEKSRLLSDRFSAERPKGSFSTLEIQRTEQGDSAMYLCASSLQDSYGYTFGSGTRLTVV.

CDR3 amino acids: CASSQSTGANSPLHF. The DNA for the CDR3 is TGCGCCAGCAGCCAGTCGACAGGGGCTAATTCACCCCTCCACTTT. The chain has TRBV4-3 and TRBJ1-6; 8 bases align to TRBD1. The germline gives CDR1 LGHNA, CDR2 YSLEER. The length of the CDR3 is 15 residues. Trimming took 3 bases from V and 6 from J; bases not matched to a gene: 4.

The CDR3 nucleotides read TGTGCCATCAGTGAGTCATTGACAGGGTCTAACTATGGCTACACCTTC. Amino acid sequence: CAISESLTGSNYGYTF. This sequence joins TRBV10-3 and TRBJ1-2, with 7 bases that match TRBD1. The junction had 4 bases not matched to a gene; V was cut back by 0 bases and J by 0 bases. The CDR3 runs to 16 residues. In germline, CDR1 is ENHRY, CDR2 SYGVKD.

The chain has TRBV19 and TRBJ1-1, with TRBD1 matching over 7 bases. V was clipped by 3 bases and J by 1 base; unmatched bases: 8. The CDR3 length is 16 residues. Germline CDR1 reads LNHDA; CDR2 reads SQIVND (reference sequence). CDR3 sequence (DNA): TGTGCCAGTAGTATTGGGGCGACAGGGACGAACACTGAAGCTTTCTTT. Protein product: CASSIGATGTNTEAFF.

The chain is built from TRBV12-5 and TRBJ1-1; D is undetermined. This CDR3 spans 13 amino acids. Germline CDR1 LGHNT, CDR2 FRNRAP. V was clipped by 2 bases and J by 0 bases, with 4 bases between them. CDR3 protein: CASGLPLNTEAFF. CDR3 DNA sequence: TGTGCTAGTGGTTTGCCTCTGAACACTGAAGCTTTCTTT.

V gene TRBV5-1 combines with J gene TRBJ2-5, with 8 bases lining up with TRBD1. This CDR3 contains 14 residues. The germline V gene encodes CDR1 SGHRS and CDR2 YFSETQ. J lost 1 base, V lost 4 bases, and 3 bases had no gene match. The CDR3 protein is CASSPGQGQETQYF. The CDR3 DNA follows: TGCGCCAGCAGCCCCGGACAGGGCCAAGAGACCCAGTACTTC. Variable domain in full (rest from reference TRBV5-1 and TRBJ2-5): KAGVTQTPRYLIKTRGQQVTLSCSPISGHRSVSWYQQTPGQGLQFLFEYFSETQRNKGNFPGRFSGRQFSNSRSEMNVSTLELGDSALYLCASSPGQGQETQYFGPGTRLLVL.

The J gene is TRBJ2-3, the V gene TRBV13; unclear D gene. The CDR3 contains 13 residues. The V end was cut by 6 bases, the J end by 2 bases, with 9 bases between. The germline V gene has CDR1 PRHDT and CDR2 FYEKMQ (reference sequence). This CDR3 is CASRHTTTDTQYF. CDR3 DNA: TGTGCCAGCAGGCATACTACCACAGATACGCAGTATTTT.

The gene calls are TRBV7-9 and TRBJ2-5, with 7 positions matching TRBD2. The J segment lost 3 bases and the V segment lost 5 bases, leaving 15 bases of the junction unmatched. This CDR3 has 17 residues. Germline V gene sequence: CDR1 SEHNR, CDR2 FQNEAQ (reference sequence). The CDR3: CASSESWGGATKETQYF. CDR3 nucleotides: TGTGCCAGCAGCGAATCTTGGGGGGGAGCTACTAAAGAGACCCAGTACTTC.

V usage is TRBV5-1 and J usage is TRBJ2-2, with unresolved D. Trimming left V 6 bases short and J 1 base short, with 7 bases between. Per the germline V gene, CDR1 is SGHRS and CDR2 is YFSETQ. The CDR3 runs to 13 residues. In DNA form, the CDR3 reads TGCGCCAGCAATTCGGGGAACACCGGGGAGCTGTTTTTT. This sequence encodes CASNSGNTGELFF.

This chain connects TRBV19 to TRBJ1-5; D call uncertain. The CDR3 runs to 15 residues. V was cut by 2 bases and J by 0 bases, with 8 bases left in between. Per the germline V gene, CDR1 is LNHDA and CDR2 is SQIVND (reference sequence). The CDR3 here is CASSITENSNQPQHF. CDR3 DNA: TGTGCCAGTAGTATAACTGAAAATAGCAATCAGCCCCAGCATTTT.